This TCR beta chain was recovered during a study of PD-1 blockade in classical Hodgkin lymphoma. Brentuximab vedotin exposure varied among the patients, all of whom had relapsed after autologous stem cell transplantation. The CD4+ T cells used were purified from thawed PBMCs through magnetic negative selection. Sequenced by immunoSEQ multiplex PCR; TCRdb stores in-frame clones only, minus some. Seen here are tens of thousands of clones, roughly 85% observed once, and the top ten hold 2% to 3%. The J segment lost 4 bases and the V segment lost 5 bases, leaving 5 bases of the junction unmatched. CDR3 length equals 16 residues. Germline V gene sequence: CDR1 LNHDA, CDR2 SQIVND (reference sequence).

This clonotype originated in a human donor with classical Hodgkin lymphoma. The source material was CD4+ T cells from blood, sampled at baseline. The chain carries TRBV19 and TRBJ2-1, with 13 bases identical to TRBD2. As DNA, the CDR3 is TGTGCCAGTAGTCGCTGGACTAGCGGGGGATACAATGAGCAGTTCTTC. Encoded protein: CASSRWTSGGYNEQFF.